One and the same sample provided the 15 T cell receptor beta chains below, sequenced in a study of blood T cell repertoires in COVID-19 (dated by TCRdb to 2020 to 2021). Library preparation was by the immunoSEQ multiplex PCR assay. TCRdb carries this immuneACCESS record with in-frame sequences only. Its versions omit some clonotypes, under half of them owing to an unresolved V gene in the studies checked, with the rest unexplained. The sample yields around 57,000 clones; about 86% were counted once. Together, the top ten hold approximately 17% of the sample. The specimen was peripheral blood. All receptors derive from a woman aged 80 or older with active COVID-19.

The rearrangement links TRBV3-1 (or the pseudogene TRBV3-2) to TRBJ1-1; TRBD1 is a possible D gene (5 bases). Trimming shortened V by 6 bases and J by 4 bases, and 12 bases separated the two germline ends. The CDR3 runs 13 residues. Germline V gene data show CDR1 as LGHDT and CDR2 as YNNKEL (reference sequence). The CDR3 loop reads CASRLHGGTEAFF. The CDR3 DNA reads TGTGCCAGCAGGCTGCACGGGGGCACTGAAGCTTTCTTT.

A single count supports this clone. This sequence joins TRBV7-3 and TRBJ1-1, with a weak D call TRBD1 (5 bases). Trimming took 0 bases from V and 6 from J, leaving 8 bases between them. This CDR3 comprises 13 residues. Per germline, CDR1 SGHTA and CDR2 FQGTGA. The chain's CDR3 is CASSLTRESEAFF. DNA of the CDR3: TGTGCCAGCAGCTTAACCAGGGAATCTGAAGCTTTCTTT.

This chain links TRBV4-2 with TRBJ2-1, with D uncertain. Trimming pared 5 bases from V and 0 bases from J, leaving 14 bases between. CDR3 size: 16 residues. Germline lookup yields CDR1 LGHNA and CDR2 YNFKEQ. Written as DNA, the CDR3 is TGTGCCAGCAGCTCACGCGGAACCTCCTCCTACAATGAGCAGTTCTTC. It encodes CASSSRGTSSYNEQFF.

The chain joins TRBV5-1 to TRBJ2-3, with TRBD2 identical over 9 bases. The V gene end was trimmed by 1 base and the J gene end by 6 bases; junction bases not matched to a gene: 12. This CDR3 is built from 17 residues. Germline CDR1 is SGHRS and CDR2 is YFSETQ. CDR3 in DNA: TGCGCCAGCAGCTTGTTTGGCGGGGCGGGGGGGGCGGATACGCAGTATTTT. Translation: CASSLFGGAGGADTQYF.

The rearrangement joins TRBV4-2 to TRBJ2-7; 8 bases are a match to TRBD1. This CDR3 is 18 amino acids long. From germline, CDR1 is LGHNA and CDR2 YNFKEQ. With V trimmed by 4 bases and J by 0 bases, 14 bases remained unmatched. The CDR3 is CASSPSGQVGAGSYEQYF. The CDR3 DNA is TGTGCCAGCAGCCCTTCGGGACAGGTCGGGGCGGGCTCCTACGAGCAGTACTTC.

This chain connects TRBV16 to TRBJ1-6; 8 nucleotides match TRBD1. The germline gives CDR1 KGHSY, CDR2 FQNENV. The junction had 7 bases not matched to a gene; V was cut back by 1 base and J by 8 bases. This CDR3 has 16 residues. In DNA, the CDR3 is TGTGCCAGCAGCCAATGGGACAGGTGGTTCGATTCACCCCTCCACTTT. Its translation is CASSQWDRWFDSPLHF.

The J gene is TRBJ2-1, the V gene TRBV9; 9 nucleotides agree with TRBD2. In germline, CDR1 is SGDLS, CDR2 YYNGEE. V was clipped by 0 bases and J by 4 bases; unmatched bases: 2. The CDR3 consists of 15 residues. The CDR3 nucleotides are TGTGCCAGCAGCGTAGCGCGGGGGGGGTACAATGAGCAGTTCTTC. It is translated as CASSVARGGYNEQFF.

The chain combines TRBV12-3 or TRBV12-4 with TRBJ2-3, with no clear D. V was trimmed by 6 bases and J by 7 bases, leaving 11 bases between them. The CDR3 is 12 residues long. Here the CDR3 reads CASSQDGNTQYF. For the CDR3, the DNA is TGTGCCAGCAGCCAGGATGGAAATACGCAGTATTTT.

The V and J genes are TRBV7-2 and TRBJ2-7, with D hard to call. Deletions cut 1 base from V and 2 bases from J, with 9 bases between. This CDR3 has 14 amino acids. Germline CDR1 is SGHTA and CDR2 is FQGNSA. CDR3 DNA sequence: TGTGCCAGCAGCTTAGGTCTCGTCCCCTACGAGCAGTACTTC. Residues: CASSLGLVPYEQYF.

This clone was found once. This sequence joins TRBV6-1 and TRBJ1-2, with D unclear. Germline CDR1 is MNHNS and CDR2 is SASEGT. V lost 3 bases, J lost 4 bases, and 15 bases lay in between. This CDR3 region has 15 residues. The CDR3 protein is CASSDRAVPGYGYTF. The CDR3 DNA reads TGTGCCAGCAGTGACAGAGCGGTACCCGGCTATGGCTACACCTTC.

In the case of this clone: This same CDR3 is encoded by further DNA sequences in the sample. CDR3 sequence (DNA): TGCGCCAGCAGCTTCTCAGGAAACACTGAAGCTTTCTTT. It translates to CASSFSGNTEAFF. V gene TRBV5-1 combines with J gene TRBJ1-1, with D unclear. CDR1 and CDR2 (germline): SGHRS, YFSETQ. CDR3 length equals 13 residues. Between the trimmed V and J ends, which lost 2 bases and 2 bases, there was a span of 7 bases.

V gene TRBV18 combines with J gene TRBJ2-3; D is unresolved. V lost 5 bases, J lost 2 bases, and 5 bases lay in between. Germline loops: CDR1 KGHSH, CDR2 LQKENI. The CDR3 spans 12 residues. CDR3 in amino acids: CASSSLTDTQYF. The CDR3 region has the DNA TGTGCCAGCTCATCCCTCACAGATACGCAGTATTTT.

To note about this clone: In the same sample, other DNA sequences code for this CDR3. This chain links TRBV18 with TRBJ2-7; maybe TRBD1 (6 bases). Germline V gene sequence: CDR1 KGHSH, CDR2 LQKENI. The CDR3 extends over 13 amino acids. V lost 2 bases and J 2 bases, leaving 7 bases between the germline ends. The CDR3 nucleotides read TGTGCCAGCTCACCAGGGGGCACCTACGAGCAGTACTTC. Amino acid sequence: CASSPGGTYEQYF.

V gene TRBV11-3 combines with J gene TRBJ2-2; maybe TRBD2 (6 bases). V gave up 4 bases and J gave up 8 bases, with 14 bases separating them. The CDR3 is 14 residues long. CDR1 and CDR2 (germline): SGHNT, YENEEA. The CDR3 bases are TGTGCCAGCAGCTCAGACGGGACTCGGGGGGAGCTGTTTTTT. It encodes CASSSDGTRGELFF.

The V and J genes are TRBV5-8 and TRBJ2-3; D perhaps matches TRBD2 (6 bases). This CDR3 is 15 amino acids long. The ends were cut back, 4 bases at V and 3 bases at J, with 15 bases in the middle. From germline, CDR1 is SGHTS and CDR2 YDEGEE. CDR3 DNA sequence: TGTGCCAGCAGCCTAGCGTTAGCCGGGACAGATACGCAGTATTTT. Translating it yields CASSLALAGTDTQYF. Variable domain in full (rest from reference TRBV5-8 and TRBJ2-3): EAGVTQSPTHLIKTRGQQATLRCSPISGHTSVYWYQQALGLGLQFLLWYDEGEERNRGNFPPRFSGRQFPNYSSELNVNALELEDSALYLCASSLALAGTDTQYFGPGTRLTVL.